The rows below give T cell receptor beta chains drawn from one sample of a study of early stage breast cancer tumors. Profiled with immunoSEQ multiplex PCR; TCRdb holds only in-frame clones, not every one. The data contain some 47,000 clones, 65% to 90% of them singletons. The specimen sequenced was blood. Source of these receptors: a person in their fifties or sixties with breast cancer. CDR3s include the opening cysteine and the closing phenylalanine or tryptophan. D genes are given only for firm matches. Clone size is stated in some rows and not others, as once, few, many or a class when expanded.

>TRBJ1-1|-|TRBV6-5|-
TGTGCCAGCAGTGAACCAGGGGCTCGGGGAGCTTTCTTT
CASSEPGARGAFF
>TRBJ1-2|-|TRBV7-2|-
TGTGCCAGCAGCGACTGGCCGGGGGGTAACTATGGCTACACCTTC
CASSDWPGGNYGYTF
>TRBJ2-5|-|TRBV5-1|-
TGCGCCAGCACGATACAGGGTCAAGAGACCCAGTACTTC
CASTIQGQETQYF
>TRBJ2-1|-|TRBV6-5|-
TGTGCCAGCGGTAATTTCGGGTACAATGAGCAGTTCTTC
CASGNFGYNEQFF
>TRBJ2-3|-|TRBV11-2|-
TGTGCCAGCAGCTTGAAACAGAAAAGCACAGATACGCAGTATTTT
CASSLKQKSTDTQYF
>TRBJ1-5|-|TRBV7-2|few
TGTGCCAGCAGCTTAAGTGGAGATCAGCCCCAGCATTTT
CASSLSGDQPQHF
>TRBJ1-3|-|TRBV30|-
TGTGCCTGGGGCCTAAATACTGGAAACACCATATATTTT
CAWGLNTGNTIYF
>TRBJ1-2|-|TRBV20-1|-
TGCAGTGCTTACAGCAATGGCTACACCTTC
CSAYSNGYTF
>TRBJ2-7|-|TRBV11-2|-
TGTGCCAGCAGCTTAGCGGGCGGATCCTACGAGCAGTACTTC
CASSLAGGSYEQYF
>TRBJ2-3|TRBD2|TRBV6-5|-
TGTGCCAGCAACCCTCTAGCGGGGGGAGTAGATACGCAGTATTTT
CASNPLAGGVDTQYF
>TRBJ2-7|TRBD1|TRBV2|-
TGTGCCAGCAGTGAACTTTATCCGGGACAGGAATACTACGAGCAGTACTTC
CASSELYPGQEYYEQYF
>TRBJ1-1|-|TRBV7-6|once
TGTGCCAGCAGCGGTCCGGACGGACTCATGAACACTGAAGCTTTCTTT
CASSGPDGLMNTEAFF
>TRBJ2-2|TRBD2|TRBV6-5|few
TGTGCCAGCTCGGGACTAGCGGGAGGTAGCGGGGAGCTGTTTTTT
CASSGLAGGSGELFF